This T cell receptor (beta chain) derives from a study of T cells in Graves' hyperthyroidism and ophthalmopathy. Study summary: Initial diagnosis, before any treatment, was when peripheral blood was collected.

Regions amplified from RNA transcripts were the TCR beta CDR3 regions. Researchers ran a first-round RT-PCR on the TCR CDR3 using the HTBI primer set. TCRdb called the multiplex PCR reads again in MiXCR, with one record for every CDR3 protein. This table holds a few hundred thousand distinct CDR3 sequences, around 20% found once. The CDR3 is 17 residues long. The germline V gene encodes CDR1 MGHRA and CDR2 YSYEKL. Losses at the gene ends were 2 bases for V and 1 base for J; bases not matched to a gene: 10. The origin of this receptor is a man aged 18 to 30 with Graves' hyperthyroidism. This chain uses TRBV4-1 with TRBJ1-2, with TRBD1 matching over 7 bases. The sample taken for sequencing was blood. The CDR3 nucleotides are TGCGCCAGCAGCCAACCTAAGGGACAGACTTTTAACTATGGCTACACCTTC. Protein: CASSQPKGQTFNYGYTF.